Listed below are T cell receptor beta chains from one sample, sequenced in a study of response to subunit inactivated influenza vaccine. MiXCR, run by TCRdb on the RT-PCR reads, gives a single entry per CDR3 protein. The sample carries roughly 150,000 distinct CDR3 sequences, roughly 11% recorded once. Sequencing used non-naive T cells sorted from PBMCs, obtained 40 to 50 days after vaccination. The receptors stem from a man between 50 and 59 years old who received an inactivated influenza vaccine. Each CDR3 is given without its conserved first and last residue.

>TRBV3-1|TRBJ2-2
ACRAGTGNVARNTGELF
>TRBV18|TRBJ2-5
ASSPTGSETQY
>TRBV10-2|TRBJ1-2
ASSDGDRGGYT
>TRBV5-4|TRBJ2-3
ASIPGTSGTHNTETQY
>TRBV25-1|TRBJ2-1
ASSGGQDRGARYNEQF
>TRBV3-1|TRBJ2-3
ASSQRPTGGSTDTQY
>TRBV15|TRBJ1-5
ATSRGGQPQH
>TRBV29-1|TRBJ1-2
SVGDSLNYGYT
>TRBV28|TRBJ1-1
ASSNRGKSMNTEAF
>TRBV27|TRBJ1-2
ASSFQYRNGGYT
>TRBV19|TRBJ2-2
ASSQPDRGFGELF
>TRBV20-1|TRBJ2-5
SAPGPVTSGSQETQY
>TRBV7-6|TRBJ1-1
ASSARAAVRNTEAF
>TRBV29-1|TRBJ1-1
SVDLGNTEAF
>TRBV20-1|TRBJ2-5
SRTSGGTQY
>TRBV11-2|TRBJ2-7
ASSLRRDGEQY
>TRBV12-3/TRBV12-4|TRBJ2-1
ASSRTSGNGEQF
>TRBV24-1|TRBJ2-7
ATMLAGGEQY
>TRBV7-8|TRBJ2-7
ASSLSGLALEQY
>TRBV5-1|TRBJ2-5
ASSLVIGTTQETQY
>TRBV12-3/TRBV12-4|TRBJ2-2
ASSFRGGKDTGELF
>TRBV6-5|TRBJ1-2
ATAGFNYGYT
>TRBV20-1|TRBJ2-7
SARSGSGAYEQY
>TRBV12-3/TRBV12-4|TRBJ1-5
ASNRGNQPQH
>TRBV4-2|TRBJ1-2
ASSQDKTPNYGYT
>TRBV4-1|TRBJ1-3
ASSQVGTHSGNTIY
>TRBV7-9|TRBJ2-3
ASSLPRTGSRTDTQY
>TRBV14|TRBJ1-1
ASSQDLGQGRAEAF
>TRBV5-6|TRBJ2-3
ASSFPVTDTQY
>TRBV5-5|TRBJ1-3
ASSLGFGNTIY
>TRBV11-2|TRBJ2-2
ASSLDRLSWELF
>TRBV12-3/TRBV12-4|TRBJ1-2
ASSFRGQGGGYT
>TRBV3-1|TRBJ1-6
ASSQGPQSTLH